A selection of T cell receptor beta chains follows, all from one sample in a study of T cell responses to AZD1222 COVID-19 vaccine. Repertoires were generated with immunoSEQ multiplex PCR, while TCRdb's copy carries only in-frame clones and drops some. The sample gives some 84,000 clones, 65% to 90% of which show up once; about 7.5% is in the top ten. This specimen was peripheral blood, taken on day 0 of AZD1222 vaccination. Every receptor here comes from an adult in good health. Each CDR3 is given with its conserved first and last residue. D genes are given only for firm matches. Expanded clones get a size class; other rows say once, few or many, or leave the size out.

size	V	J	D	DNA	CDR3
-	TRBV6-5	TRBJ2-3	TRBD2	TGTGCCAGCAGGAAACTAGCGGCGAGCACAGATACGCAGTATTTT	CASRKLAASTDTQYF
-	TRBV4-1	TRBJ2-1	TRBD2	TGCGCCAGCAGCCCCACTAGCGGGAGGACCGATGAGCAGTTCTTC	CASSPTSGRTDEQFF
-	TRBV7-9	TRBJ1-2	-	TGTGCCAGCAGCTTAGGCCCTCAGGAGAACTATGGCTACACCTTC	CASSLGPQENYGYTF
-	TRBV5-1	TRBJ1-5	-	TGCGCCAGCAGCCCAGGAACTAGCAATCAGCCCCAGCATTTT	CASSPGTSNQPQHF
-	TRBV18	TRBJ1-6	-	TGTGCCAGCTCATCTTCTGGATTATATAATTCACCCCTCCACTTT	CASSSSGLYNSPLHF
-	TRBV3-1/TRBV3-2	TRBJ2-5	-	TGTGCCAGCAGCCAAGACGCGACCCAGTACTTC	CASSQDATQYF
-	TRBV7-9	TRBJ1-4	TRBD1	TGTGCCAGCAGCCCGCAGGGGGCCGGTGAAAAACTGTTTTTT	CASSPQGAGEKLFF
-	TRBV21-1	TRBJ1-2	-	TGTGCCAGCAGCAAATGCAACAGTTCTAACTATGGCTACACCTTC	CASSKCNSSNYGYTF
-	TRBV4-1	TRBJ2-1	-	TGCGCCAGCAGCCCACAGGAGCGCTCCTACAATGAGCAGTTCTTC	CASSPQERSYNEQFF
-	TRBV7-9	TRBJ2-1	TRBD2	TGTGCCAGCAGCCCCCCACGCGGGAGGGCCCCAGACGATGAGCAGTTCTTC	CASSPPRGRAPDDEQFF
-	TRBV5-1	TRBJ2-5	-	TGCGCCAGCAGCTTGGGCACTCTACAAGAGACCCAGTACTTC	CASSLGTLQETQYF
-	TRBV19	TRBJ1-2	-	TGTGCCAGTAGGCAACAGGGCTTTTACTATGGCTACACCTTC	CASRQQGFYYGYTF
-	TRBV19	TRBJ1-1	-	TGTGCCAGTAGTCCCTGGACCGACCTTTATGAAACTGAAGCTTTCTTT	CASSPWTDLYETEAFF
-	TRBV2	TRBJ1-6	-	TGTGCCAGCAGTGAAAATTCACCCCTCCACTTT	CASSENSPLHF
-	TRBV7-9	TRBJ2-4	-	TGTGCCAGCAGCTTAGGAGACGGAATAGCCAAAAACATTCAGTACTTC	CASSLGDGIAKNIQYF
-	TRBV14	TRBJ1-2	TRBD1	TGTGCCAGCAGCCAGGCCGGGACAGGGGGCTTCGGGGGCTACACCTTC	CASSQAGTGGFGGYTF
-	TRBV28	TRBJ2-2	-	TGTGCCAGCAGTTTTAACAGGGTTATGAACACCGGGGAGCTGTTTTTT	CASSFNRVMNTGELFF
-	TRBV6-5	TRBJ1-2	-	TGTGCCGTCTGGCGGCAGGGGATCTATGGCTACACCTTC	CAVWRQGIYGYTF
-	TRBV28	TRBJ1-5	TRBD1	TGTGCCAGCAGCAGGGGGGCAGGGTTTACCCCTAGCAATCAGCCCCAGCATTTT	CASSRGAGFTPSNQPQHF
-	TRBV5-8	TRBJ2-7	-	TGTGCCAGCAGCTTGTCCAGGCGCTACGAGCAGTACTTC	CASSLSRRYEQYF
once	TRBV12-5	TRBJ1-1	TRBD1	TGTGCTAGTGGTTTGGTACTCTCGACAGGGGGCCCGAACACTGAAGCTTTCTTT	CASGLVLSTGGPNTEAFF
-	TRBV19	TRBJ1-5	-	TGTGCCAGTAGCGACAGGCGAAATCAGCCCCAGCATTTT	CASSDRRNQPQHF
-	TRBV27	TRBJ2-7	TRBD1	TGTGCCAGCAGTGATACACCGGGACAGGGGAGCTACGAGCAGTACTTC	CASSDTPGQGSYEQYF
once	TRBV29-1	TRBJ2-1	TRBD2	TGCAGCGTTGAAATGGGGAGGGCGGCTAGCGGGAGTGGCTACAATGAGCAGTTCTTC	CSVEMGRAASGSGYNEQFF
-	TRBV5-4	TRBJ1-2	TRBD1	TGTGCCAGCAGCTTGGGGTCGGGACAGTTCGCTATTGGCTACACCTTC	CASSLGSGQFAIGYTF
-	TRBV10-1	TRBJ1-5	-	TGCGCCAGCAGTGAGTCGAAGGCATCCAATCAGCCCCAGCATTTT	CASSESKASNQPQHF
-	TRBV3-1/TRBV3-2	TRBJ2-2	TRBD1	TGTGCCAGCAGCTCATGGGACAGGGGTGGCGGGGAGCTGTTTTTT	CASSSWDRGGGELFF
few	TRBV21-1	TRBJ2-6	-	TGTGCCAGCAGTTATGACACCCGCTCTGGGGCCAACGTCCTGACTTTC	CASSYDTRSGANVLTF
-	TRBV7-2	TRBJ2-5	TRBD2	TGTGCCAGCAGCCCGGCTAGCGGGAGGGAGACCCAGTACTTC	CASSPASGRETQYF
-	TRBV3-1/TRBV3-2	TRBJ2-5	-	TGTGCCAGCAGCCACACCCGGGAGACCCAGTACTTC	CASSHTRETQYF
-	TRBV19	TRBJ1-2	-	TGTGCCAGTAGTACGGGACTTACTAGGGCCCAGGGTGGCTACACCTTC	CASSTGLTRAQGGYTF
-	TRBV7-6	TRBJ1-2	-	TGTGCCAGCAGCTTAGACCCTGGCTCTTATGGCTACACCTTC	CASSLDPGSYGYTF
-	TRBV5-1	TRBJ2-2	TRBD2	TGCGCCAGCAGCATTAGCGGGAGGGAAGCCGGGGAGCTGTTTTTT	CASSISGREAGELFF
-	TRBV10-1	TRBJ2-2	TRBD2	TGCGCCAGTGCGGGAGCTGGCGGGGAGCTGTTTTTT	CASAGAGGELFF
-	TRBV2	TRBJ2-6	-	TGTGCCAGCAGGAGAGAAGGGCCCTACTCTGGGGCCAACGTCCTGACTTTC	CASRREGPYSGANVLTF
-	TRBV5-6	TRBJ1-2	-	TGTGCCAGCAGCTTGTTGGGCAGCGCTAACTATGGCTACACCTTC	CASSLLGSANYGYTF
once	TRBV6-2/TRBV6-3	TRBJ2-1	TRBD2	TGTGCCAGCAGCCCCGGGACTAGCGGGAGGGTAGAGCAGTTCTTC	CASSPGTSGRVEQFF
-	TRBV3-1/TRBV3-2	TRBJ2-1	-	TGTGCCAGCAGCCACCCGGGATTGGATGAGCAGTTCTTC	CASSHPGLDEQFF
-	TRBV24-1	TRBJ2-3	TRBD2	TGTGCCACCAGTGATTTCGTGGGAGGGCCGGGGAGCACAGATACGCAGTATTTT	CATSDFVGGPGSTDTQYF
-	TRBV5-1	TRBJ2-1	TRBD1	TGCGCCAGCAGCTCTCCCGGGACAGGGTACGGGAATGAGCAGTTCTTC	CASSSPGTGYGNEQFF
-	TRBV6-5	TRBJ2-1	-	TGTGCCAGCAGTTACGCGGGTCGGAACAATGAGCAGTTCTTC	CASSYAGRNNEQFF
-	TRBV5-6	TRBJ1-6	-	TGTGCCAGCAGCTCACTGGCTGGACAGATCTATAATTCACCCCTCCACTTT	CASSSLAGQIYNSPLHF
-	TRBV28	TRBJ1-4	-	TGTGCCAGCAGTCAACCACGAGGGGAAAAACTGTTTTTT	CASSQPRGEKLFF
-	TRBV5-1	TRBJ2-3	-	TGCGCCAGCAGCTTGGTCGGGACGGATCGCACAGATACGCAGTATTTT	CASSLVGTDRTDTQYF
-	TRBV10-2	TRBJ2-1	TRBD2	TGCGCCAGCAGTGACCGACTAGCGGGAGGAGGGGAGCAGTTCTTC	CASSDRLAGGGEQFF
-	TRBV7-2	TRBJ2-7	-	TGTGCCAGCAGCTTTGGCCAGGGACTCGGCGAGCAGTACTTC	CASSFGQGLGEQYF